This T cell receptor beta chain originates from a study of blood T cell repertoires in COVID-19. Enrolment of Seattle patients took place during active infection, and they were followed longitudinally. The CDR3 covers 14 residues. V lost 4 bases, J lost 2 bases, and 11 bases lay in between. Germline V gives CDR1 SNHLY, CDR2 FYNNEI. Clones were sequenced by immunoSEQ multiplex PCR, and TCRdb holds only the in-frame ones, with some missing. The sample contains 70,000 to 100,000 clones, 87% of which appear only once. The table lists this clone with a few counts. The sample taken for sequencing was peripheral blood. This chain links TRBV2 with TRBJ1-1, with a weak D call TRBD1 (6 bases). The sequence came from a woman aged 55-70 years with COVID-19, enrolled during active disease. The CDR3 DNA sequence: TGTGCCAGCAGTGCTCGGACAGTTAACACTGAAGCTTTCTTT. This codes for CASSARTVNTEAFF.